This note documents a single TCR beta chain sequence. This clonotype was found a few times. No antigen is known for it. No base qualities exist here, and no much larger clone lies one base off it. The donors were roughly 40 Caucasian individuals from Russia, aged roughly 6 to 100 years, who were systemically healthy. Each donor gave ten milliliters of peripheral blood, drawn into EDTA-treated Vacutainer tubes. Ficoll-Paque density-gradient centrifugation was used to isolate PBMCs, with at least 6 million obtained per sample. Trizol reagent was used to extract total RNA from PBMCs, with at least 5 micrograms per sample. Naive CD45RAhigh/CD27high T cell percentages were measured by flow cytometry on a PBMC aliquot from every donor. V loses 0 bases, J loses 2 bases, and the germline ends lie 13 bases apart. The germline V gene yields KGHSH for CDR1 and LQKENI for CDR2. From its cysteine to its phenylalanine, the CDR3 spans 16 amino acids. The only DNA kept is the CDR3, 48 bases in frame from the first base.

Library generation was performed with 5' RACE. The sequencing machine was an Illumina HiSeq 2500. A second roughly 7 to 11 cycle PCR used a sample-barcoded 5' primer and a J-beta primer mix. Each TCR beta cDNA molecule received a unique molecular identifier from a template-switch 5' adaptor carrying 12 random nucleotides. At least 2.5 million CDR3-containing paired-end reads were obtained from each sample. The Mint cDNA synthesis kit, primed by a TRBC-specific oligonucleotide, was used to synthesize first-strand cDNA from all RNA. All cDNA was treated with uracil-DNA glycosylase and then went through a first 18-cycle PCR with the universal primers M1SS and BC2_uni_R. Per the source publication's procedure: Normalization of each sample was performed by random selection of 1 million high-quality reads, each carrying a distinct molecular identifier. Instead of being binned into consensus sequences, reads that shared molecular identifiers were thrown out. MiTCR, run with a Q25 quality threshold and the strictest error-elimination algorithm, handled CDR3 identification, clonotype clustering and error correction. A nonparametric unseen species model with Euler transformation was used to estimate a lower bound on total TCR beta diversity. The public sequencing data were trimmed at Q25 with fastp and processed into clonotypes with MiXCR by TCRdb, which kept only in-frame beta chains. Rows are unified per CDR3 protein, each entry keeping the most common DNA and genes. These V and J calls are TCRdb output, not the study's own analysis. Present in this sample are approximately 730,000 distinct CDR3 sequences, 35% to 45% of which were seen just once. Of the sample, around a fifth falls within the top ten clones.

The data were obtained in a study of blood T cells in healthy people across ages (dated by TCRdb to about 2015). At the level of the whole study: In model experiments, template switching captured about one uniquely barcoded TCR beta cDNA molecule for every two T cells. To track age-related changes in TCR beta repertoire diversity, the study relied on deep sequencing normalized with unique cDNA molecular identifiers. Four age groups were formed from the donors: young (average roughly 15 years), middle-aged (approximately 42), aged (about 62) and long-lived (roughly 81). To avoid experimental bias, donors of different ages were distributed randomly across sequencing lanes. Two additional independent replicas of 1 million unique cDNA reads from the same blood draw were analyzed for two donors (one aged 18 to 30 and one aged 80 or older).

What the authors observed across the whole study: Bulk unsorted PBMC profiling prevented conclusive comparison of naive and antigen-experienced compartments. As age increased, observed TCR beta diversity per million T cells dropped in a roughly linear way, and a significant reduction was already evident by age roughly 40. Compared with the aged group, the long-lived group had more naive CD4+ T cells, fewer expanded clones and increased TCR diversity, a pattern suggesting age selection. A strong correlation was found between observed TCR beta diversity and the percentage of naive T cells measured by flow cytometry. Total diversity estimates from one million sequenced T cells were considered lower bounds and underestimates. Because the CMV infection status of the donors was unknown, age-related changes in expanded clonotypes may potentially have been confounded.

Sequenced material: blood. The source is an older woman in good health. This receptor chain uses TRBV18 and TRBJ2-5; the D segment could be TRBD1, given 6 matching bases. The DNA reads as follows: TGTGCCAGCTCACCACCTGAATGGACAGCGCAAGAGACCCAGTACTTC. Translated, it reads CASSPPEWTAQETQYF. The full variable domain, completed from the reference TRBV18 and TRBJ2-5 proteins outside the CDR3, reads NAGVMQNPRHLVRRRGQEARLRCSPMKGHSHVYWYRQLPEEGLKFMVYLQKENIIDESGMPKERFSAEFPKEGPSILRIQQVVRGDSAAYFCASSPPEWTAQETQYFGPGTRLLVL.